The present TCR beta chain was sequenced within a study of T cells after yellow fever vaccination. Study-level findings and limits: Clonotype sharing between CD4 and CD8 compartments was small.

The TCR cDNA carried a universal primer site and UMIs from 5'RACE template switching. TCRdb re-called the 5' RACE reads with MiXCR, one entry per CDR3 protein. The sample lists some 500,000 distinct CDR3 sequences, less than 15% occurring once. Comment on this clonotype: Its antigen is not known.

V lost 7 bases, J lost 1 base, and 6 bases stayed unmatched. Germline CDR1 and CDR2: LNHDA and SQIVND (reference sequence). The CDR3 extends over 15 amino acids. V usage is TRBV19 and J usage is TRBJ2-3; 9 nucleotides align to TRBD1. This material consisted of PBMCs, taken on the day of the yellow fever booster vaccination. The receptor was derived from a man aged 25 to 45 who received the YFV17D yellow fever vaccine. The CDR3, as DNA: TGTGCCAGTAAGGTGTGGGACAGGGGCACAGATACGCAGTATTTT. Translating it yields CASKVWDRGTDTQYF. The full variable domain, in which reference TRBV19 and TRBJ2-3 provide the parts outside the CDR3, is DGGITQSPKYLFRKEGQNVTLSCEQNLNHDAMYWYRQDPGQGLRLIYYSQIVNDFQKGDIAEGYSVSREKKESFPLTVTSAQKNPTAFYLCASKVWDRGTDTQYFGPGTRLTVL.